The 28 T cell receptor beta chains below come from one sample, sequenced in a study of beta chain features in type 1 diabetes. No antigen is known for these receptors. Isolated RNA was reverse transcribed in full, so expressed TCRB transcripts were sequenced. Assay used: immunoSEQ multiplex PCR; TCRdb lists only in-frame clones, some missing. The repertoire includes about 650,000 clones, 9.5% to 15% of them detected once, and more than 0.1% sits in the top ten. Study-wide results and limits: TCRB CDR3 length was moderately but significantly reduced in all four CD4+ subsets of Type 1 diabetes patients.

Sequencing input: naive CD4+ T cells from blood. Source of these receptors: a man aged 25-45 years with type 1 diabetes.

This clone showed up just a few times. The V and J genes are TRBV4-2 and TRBJ2-3; D not certain. Trimming stripped 0 bases from V and 5 bases from J, with 6 bases between. Germline CDR1 is LGHNA and CDR2 is YNFKEQ. The CDR3 covers 13 residues. In DNA, the CDR3 is TGTGCCAGCAGCCAAGATCCGGAAGATACGCAGTATTTT. The encoded protein is CASSQDPEDTQYF.

This clone was seen more than once but under ten times. V and J are TRBV19 and TRBJ2-3, with D perhaps TRBD2 (6 bases). V was clipped by 2 bases and J by 0 bases, with 12 bases between them. CDR1 is LNHDA, CDR2 SQIVND, per germline (reference sequence). The CDR3 spans 16 residues. The CDR3 loop is CASSILGLSSTDTQYF. Written as DNA, the CDR3 is TGTGCCAGTAGTATACTGGGACTGTCGAGCACAGATACGCAGTATTTT.

V and J are TRBV29-1 and TRBJ2-2, with D possibly being TRBD1 (6 bases). The V gene lost 6 bases and the J gene lost 6 bases, with 11 bases spanning the gap. CDR3 size: 12 residues. CDR1 is SQVTM, CDR2 ANQGSEA, per germline. CDR3 DNA: TGCAGCGTAGTTACAGGGCCCGGGGAGCTGTTTTTT. Protein: CSVVTGPGELFF.

The chain combines TRBV5-8 with TRBJ1-5, with 7 bases identical to TRBD1. V lost 2 bases to trimming and J lost 0 bases; unmatched junction nucleotides: 8. From germline, CDR1 is SGHTS and CDR2 YDEGEE. The CDR3 runs 17 residues. CDR3 sequence reads: CASSFRLQGHSNQPQHF. For the CDR3, the DNA is TGTGCCAGCAGCTTTCGGCTACAGGGGCATAGCAATCAGCCCCAGCATTTT.

Only a few counts were recorded for this clone. The chain is built from TRBV4-2 and TRBJ2-3; 8 bases line up with TRBD1. The germline gives CDR1 LGHNA, CDR2 YNFKEQ. The CDR3 is made up of 16 amino acids. After removal of 1 base from V and 5 bases from J, the junction contained 8 bases not matched to a gene. The CDR3 sequence is CASSQVPGGIKDTQYF. The CDR3 nucleotides are TGTGCCAGCAGCCAAGTCCCAGGGGGCATCAAAGATACGCAGTATTTT.

The chain couples TRBV7-2 to TRBJ2-3; D possibly corresponds to TRBD2 (6 bases). In germline, CDR1 is SGHTA, CDR2 FQGNSA. The germline V and J ends were trimmed by 1 base and 2 bases, with 13 bases remaining between them. CDR3 length: 16 amino acids. Here the CDR3 DNA reads TGTGCCAGCAGCTTAGTTGGCGGGGCGGCCACAGATACGCAGTATTTT. This encodes CASSLVGGAATDTQYF.

This clone was counted between two and nine times. This chain uses TRBV9 with TRBJ2-5; D unclear. Germline-derived CDR1 and CDR2 are SGDLS and YYNGEE. The CDR3 is 14 residues long. The V end lost 0 bases, the J end lost 2 bases, and 8 bases lay between the germline ends. CDR3 region: CASSVGNGQETQYF. CDR3 sequence (DNA): TGTGCCAGCAGCGTAGGAAACGGGCAAGAGACCCAGTACTTC.

The rearrangement joins TRBV2 to TRBJ2-3; D unresolved. The V gene's germline CDR1 is SNHLY and CDR2 FYNNEI. V lost 7 bases and J 1 base, leaving 9 bases between the germline ends. The CDR3 has 13 residues. CDR3: CASTVTGTDTQYF. The DNA of the CDR3 is TGTGCCAGCACCGTCACCGGCACAGATACGCAGTATTTT.

This clone was recorded a few times. The V gene is TRBV10-3, the J gene TRBJ2-5, with a tentative D call TRBD2 (5 bases). This CDR3 is built from 14 residues. Germline V gene data show CDR1 as ENHRY and CDR2 as SYGVKD. V lost 0 bases to trimming and J lost 4 bases, with 9 bases between them. The CDR3 loop is CAISESPGRETQYF. The CDR3 DNA reads as TGTGCCATCAGTGAGTCGCCGGGAAGAGAGACCCAGTACTTC.

This clone was picked up a small number of times. This sequence joins TRBV5-1 and TRBJ2-1; no definite D call. The CDR3 is 14 residues long. V was cut by 4 bases and J by 7 bases, with 15 bases left in between. Germline loops: CDR1 SGHRS, CDR2 YFSETQ. This chain's CDR3 is CASSPIVNSNEQFF. The CDR3 DNA follows: TGCGCCAGCAGCCCCATCGTCAACTCAAATGAGCAGTTCTTC.

There are a few counts of this clone. The chain is built from TRBV14 and TRBJ1-1; TRBD1 matches at 9 bases. V lost 4 bases to trimming and J lost 11 bases; unmatched junction nucleotides: 8. Germline values: CDR1 SGHDN, CDR2 FVKESK. This CDR3 is built from 13 residues. The CDR3 is CASSLGTGRSAFF. The CDR3 DNA is TGTGCCAGCAGCCTGGGGACAGGGAGATCCGCTTTCTTT.

This rearrangement joins TRBV6-5 to TRBJ2-7, with 7 positions matching TRBD1. V lost 6 bases, J lost 0 bases, and 5 bases stayed unmatched. This CDR3 spans 14 amino acids. Per the germline V gene, CDR1 is MNHEY and CDR2 is SVGAGI. The CDR3 nucleotides are TGTGCCAGCAGACGACAGGGCAGCTCCTACGAGCAGTACTTC. This codes for CASRRQGSSYEQYF.

The V and J genes are TRBV11-2 and TRBJ1-2; D call uncertain. Trimming shortened V by 1 base and J by 0 bases, and 3 bases separated the two germline ends. In germline, CDR1 is SGHAT, CDR2 FQNNGV. The CDR3 length is 13 residues. CDR3 DNA: TGTGCCAGCAGCTTAGGGACTAACTATGGCTACACCTTC. Amino acid sequence: CASSLGTNYGYTF. Full variable domain (rest looked up from reference TRBV11-2 and TRBJ1-2): EAGVAQSPRYKIIEKRQSVAFWCNPISGHATLYWYQQILGQGPKLLIQFQNNGVVDDSQLPKDRFSAERLKGVDSTLKIQPAKLEDSAVYLCASSLGTNYGYTFGSGTRLTVV.

This clone was detected only a few times. V usage is TRBV9 and J usage is TRBJ1-2; the D gene is possibly TRBD1 (6 bases). CDR1 and CDR2 from the germline V gene are SGDLS and YYNGEE. Trimming shortened V by 3 bases and J by 5 bases, and 11 bases separated the two germline ends. The CDR3 consists of 13 residues. The CDR3 nucleotides are TGTGCCAGCAGCGCTACAGGGAAGTATGGCTACACCTTC. Translating it yields CASSATGKYGYTF.

The sample holds a few counts of this clone. The sample has other DNA sequences that encode this CDR3 too. The chain carries TRBV29-1 and TRBJ2-5; 7 nucleotides agree with TRBD1. V lost 5 bases and J lost 4; bases outside the gene matches: 1. This CDR3 is built from 11 residues. Germline V gives CDR1 SQVTM, CDR2 ANQGSEA. The CDR3 region is CSVTGAETQYF. CDR3 coding DNA: TGCAGCGTTACAGGGGCAGAGACCCAGTACTTC.

Only a few counts were recorded for this clone. The V and J genes are TRBV25-1 and TRBJ2-3; D could derive from TRBD1 or TRBD2 (5 bases each). The CDR3 contains 15 residues. Germline CDR1 MGHDK, CDR2 SYGVNS. The V gene lost 4 bases and the J gene lost 4 bases, with 15 bases spanning the gap. The CDR3, as DNA: TGTGCCAGCAGTGCGGGGCTCCATCTCGCAGATACGCAGTATTTT. Its translation is CASSAGLHLADTQYF.

The chain employs TRBV6-6 and TRBJ2-3; D ambiguous. The CDR3 is 13 residues long. Trimming took off 0 bases at V and 6 bases at J, with 7 bases between the two ends. Germline values: CDR1 MNHNY, CDR2 SVGAGI (reference sequence). In DNA, the CDR3 is TGTGCCAGCAGTTACTCGACTGGGGATACGCAGTATTTT. Its protein is CASSYSTGDTQYF.

This clone was detected many times. The V and J genes are TRBV14 and TRBJ2-3, with 8 bases lining up with TRBD2. V dropped 5 bases and J dropped 0; count of bases not matched to a gene: 7. The CDR3 has 16 amino acids. Germline values: CDR1 SGHDN, CDR2 FVKESK. DNA for the CDR3: TGTGCCAGCAGCTTCAGCGGGGGTGCTAGCACAGATACGCAGTATTTT. Translation: CASSFSGGASTDTQYF. The variable domain in full, with the rest retrieved from reference TRBV14 and TRBJ2-3, is EAGVTQFPSHSVIEKGQTVTLRCDPISGHDNLYWYRRVMGKEIKFLLHFVKESKQDESGMPNNRFLAERTGGTYSTLKVQPAELEDSGVYFCASSFSGGASTDTQYFGPGTRLTVL.

This rearrangement joins TRBV7-2 to TRBJ1-1; 10 nucleotides match TRBD1. Germline CDR1 is SGHTA and CDR2 is FQGNSA. The CDR3 runs to 14 residues. Trimming removed 3 bases from V and 5 bases from J; junction bases left unmatched: 3. The CDR3 DNA sequence: TGTGCCAGCAGCTTGGGACAGGGGAGGACTGAAGCTTTCTTT. Translating gives CASSLGQGRTEAFF.

Comment on this clone: Other DNA variants within this sample encode the same CDR3. The chain joins TRBV4-3 to TRBJ2-5; tentatively, D is TRBD1 (7 bases). Trimming removed 3 bases from V and 4 bases from J, with 12 bases in between. This CDR3 region has 14 residues. Germline CDR1 and CDR2: LGHNA and YSLEER. Written as DNA, the CDR3 is TGCGCCAGCAGCCAGGGGCAGGGGGGAGAGACCCAGTACTTC. It codes for CASSQGQGGETQYF.

The gene calls are TRBV27 and TRBJ1-5, with D unclear. Germline V gene lookup returns CDR1 MNHEY and CDR2 SMNVEV (reference sequence). Trimming stripped 2 bases from V and 1 base from J, with 6 bases between. CDR3 length: 14 amino acids. CDR3 sequence: CASSLSGSNQPQHF. CDR3 DNA: TGTGCCAGCAGTTTAAGCGGAAGCAATCAGCCCCAGCATTTT.

The V call is TRBV7-3, the J call TRBJ1-4; 7 bases fit TRBD1. Germline lookup yields CDR1 SGHTA and CDR2 FQGTGA. Trimming removed 5 bases from V and 5 bases from J; junction bases left unmatched: 8. The CDR3 is made up of 15 amino acids. The CDR3 loop reads CASSQTGTENEKLFF. The CDR3 DNA reads TGTGCCAGCAGCCAAACCGGGACAGAGAATGAAAAACTGTTTTTT.

The CDR3 region is CASSLASNSQTQYF. The CDR3 coding sequence is TGTGCCAGCAGCTTAGCGAGTAACAGCCAGACCCAGTACTTC. The chain has TRBV7-9 and TRBJ2-5, with unresolved D. Trimming shortened V by 0 bases and J by 6 bases, and 11 bases separated the two germline ends. This CDR3 region has 14 residues. Per germline, CDR1 SEHNR and CDR2 FQNEAQ (reference sequence).

V usage is TRBV9 and J usage is TRBJ2-1; 8 bases line up with TRBD2. CDR1 is SGDLS, CDR2 YYNGEE, per germline. CDR3 size: 20 residues. The V segment lost 0 bases and the J segment 4 bases; nucleotides outside the gene matches: 18. The CDR3 nucleotides read TGTGCCAGCAGCGTAGCGGCTTCGAGCGGGGGCCTTAATTTTTACAATGAGCAGTTCTTC. This gives the protein CASSVAASSGGLNFYNEQFF.

The chain combines TRBV7-2 with TRBJ2-3; D possibly corresponds to TRBD1 (6 bases). Looked up from germline, CDR1 is SGHTA and CDR2 is FQGNSA. The CDR3 runs 15 residues. V shed 7 bases and J shed 0 bases, with 14 bases lying between them. CDR3 protein: CASTPGVSSTDTQYF. In nucleotides, the CDR3 is TGTGCCAGCACCCCAGGGGTCTCTAGCACAGATACGCAGTATTTT.

This clone was picked up a small number of times. CDR3 residues: CASSVTPLQGDAFF. The CDR3 region has the DNA TGTGCCAGCAGCGTAACTCCCCTTCAGGGGGATGCTTTCTTT. The chain is built from TRBV9 and TRBJ1-1, with 7 bases lining up with TRBD1. This CDR3 is built from 14 residues. V trimming: 1 base; J trimming: 11 bases; junction bases outside the gene matches: 11. Germline CDR1 reads SGDLS; CDR2 reads YYNGEE. Supplemented by reference TRBV9 and TRBJ1-1, the full variable domain reads DSGVTQTPKHLITATGQRVTLRCSPRSGDLSVYWYQQSLDQGLQFLIQYYNGEERAKGNILERFSAQQFPDLHSELNLSSLELGDSALYFCASSVTPLQGDAFFGQGTRLTVV.

There are a few counts of this clone. The chain recombines TRBV7-2 with TRBJ1-5; D is perhaps TRBD1 (5 bases). Per the germline V gene, CDR1 is SGHTA and CDR2 is FQGNSA. The CDR3 runs 12 residues. With 3 bases removed from V and 9 bases from J, the gap between germline ends came to 9 bases. CDR3 residues: CASSFLGGPQHF. CDR3 sequence (DNA): TGTGCCAGCAGCTTTTTGGGGGGGCCCCAGCATTTT.

On this clone itself: One end of the junction does not line up with germline, which may come from a read error. The chain carries TRBV10-3 and TRBJ2-1; D perhaps matches TRBD2 (6 bases). Per the germline V gene, CDR1 is ENHRY and CDR2 is SYGVKD. The CDR3 runs 15 residues. The CDR3 DNA reads as TGTGCCAGCAGTTACTTTAGCGGCTCCTACAATGAGCAGTTCTTC. This sequence encodes CASSYFSGSYNEQFF.